This entry describes one TCR beta chain. Its specific antigen is unknown. No clone much larger than this one lies a single base away; base qualities are absent. This record belongs to a study of technical replicates of blood from a few donors (dated by TCRdb to 2016 to 2017). The germline V end is reduced by 4 bases and the J end by 3 bases; junction bases left unmatched: 14. The CDR3 spans 17 residues, from the cysteine through the phenylalanine. Kept here is only the CDR3 DNA, which spans 51 bases and is read in frame from base 1. From a lookup of the germline V gene, CDR1 and CDR2 are SGHVT and SQSDAQ. The library was produced with the immunoSEQ multiplex PCR assay. TCRdb took over this immuneACCESS table, retaining in-frame rearrangements with V and J assigned. Such tables are incomplete; in checked studies, under half of the missing clones stem from an unresolved V gene, and the remainder is unexplained. The sample table lists more than 80,000 clones, just over 95% of them with a count of one. About 0.3% of the sample belongs to the ten largest clones.

The chain uses TRBV7-4 and TRBJ2-7; the junction holds 8 bases that match TRBD2. The source material was T cells isolated from PBMCs. This TCR was recovered from a human donor in good health. The DNA sequence follows: TGTGCCAGCAGCTCCTTGGCGGGAGGCCACCTTTGCTACGAGCAGTACTTC. Its protein is CASSSLAGGHLCYEQYF.